These 22 T cell receptor beta chains came from one sample sequenced in a study of blood T cell repertoires in COVID-19. Clones were sequenced by immunoSEQ multiplex PCR, and TCRdb holds only the in-frame ones, with some missing. Among approximately 200,000 clones listed, about 82% were seen once. The sequenced material came from peripheral blood. Receptors originate from a woman in her 30s with acute or convalescent COVID-19.

V is TRBV30 and J is TRBJ2-7; D not certain. V dropped 1 base and J dropped 6 bases, with 13 bases sitting between them. Germline V CDR1 and CDR2: GTSNPN, SVGIG (reference sequence). The CDR3 runs 13 residues. CDR3 sequence reads: CAWSGAGNSEQYF. The CDR3 bases are TGTGCCTGGAGTGGGGCAGGTAACTCCGAGCAGTACTTC.

The gene calls are TRBV10-3 and TRBJ1-2; no clear D. This CDR3 is 14 amino acids long. Germline CDR1 and CDR2: ENHRY and SYGVKD. V lost 4 bases and J 9 bases, leaving 18 bases between the germline ends. CDR3 sequence reads: CAISGRVSPLSYTF. In nucleotides, the CDR3 is TGTGCCATCAGTGGCCGGGTGAGCCCTCTGAGCTACACCTTC.

This chain uses TRBV7-9 with TRBJ2-2, with D unresolved. Germline values: CDR1 SEHNR, CDR2 FQNEAQ (reference sequence). This CDR3 has 12 amino acids. The V end was cut by 9 bases, the J end by 8 bases, with 13 bases between. This chain's CDR3 is CARSTGTGELFF. In DNA form, the CDR3 reads TGTGCCAGAAGCACGGGTACGGGGGAGCTGTTTTTT.

V usage is TRBV19 and J usage is TRBJ2-5; the D is unclear. The germline V gene has CDR1 LNHDA and CDR2 SQIVND (reference sequence). This CDR3 is built from 11 residues. V was cut by 7 bases and J by 3 bases, with 6 bases left in between. In nucleotides, the CDR3 is TGTGCCAGTACTCGAGAAGAGACCCAGTACTTC. Its protein product is CASTREETQYF. The complete variable domain, with remaining parts taken from reference TRBV19 and TRBJ2-5, reads DGGITQSPKYLFRKEGQNVTLSCEQNLNHDAMYWYRQDPGQGLRLIYYSQIVNDFQKGDIAEGYSVSREKKESFPLTVTSAQKNPTAFYLCASTREETQYFGPGTRLLVL.

The chain uses TRBV14 and TRBJ2-2; D is unclear. CDR1 and CDR2 from the germline V gene are SGHDN and FVKESK. V was shortened by 1 base and J by 3 bases, with 6 bases between the two germline ends. The CDR3 spans 14 residues. CDR3 coding DNA: TGTGCCAGCAGCCAAGTCCGGGACACCGGGGAGCTGTTTTTT. Protein: CASSQVRDTGELFF.

This clone has just a few counts. The V and J genes are TRBV5-4 and TRBJ2-3; possible D gene TRBD2, 7 bases. Germline loops: CDR1 SGHNT, CDR2 YYREEE (reference sequence). The CDR3 has 19 residues. V lost 0 bases to trimming and J lost 0 bases, with 20 bases between them. The CDR3 region is CASSLGFAGAVRSTDTQYF. For the CDR3, the DNA is TGTGCCAGCAGCTTGGGTTTTGCGGGGGCAGTTCGTAGCACAGATACGCAGTATTTT.

This clone was seen a few times. The rearrangement uses TRBV6-5 and TRBJ1-5, with 9 nucleotides matching TRBD1. Germline CDR1 and CDR2: MNHEY and SVGAGI. This CDR3 is built from 15 residues. J gave up 2 bases and V 6 bases, and 5 bases lay outside the gene matches. The CDR3, as DNA: TGTGCCAGCAGCATTACAGGGGGCGGCAATCAGCCCCAGCATTTT. Protein sequence: CASSITGGGNQPQHF.

The chain combines TRBV27 with TRBJ2-2, with 7 bases identical to TRBD1. CDR1 and CDR2 (germline): MNHEY, SMNVEV (reference sequence). There are 18 residues in the CDR3. Unmatched junction bases numbered 19, after V lost 7 bases and J lost 5 bases. CDR3 amino acids: CASTLINWDRESTGELFF. In DNA, the CDR3 is TGTGCCAGCACCCTTATAAACTGGGACAGAGAGTCGACCGGGGAGCTGTTTTTT.

Concerning this clone itself: Germline and junction disagree at one end, which may indicate a read error. The CDR3 sequence is CASSSGLAGVEQFF. The CDR3 DNA follows: TGTGCTAGCAGCTCCGGACTAGCGGGAGTTGAGCAGTTCTTC. This chain connects TRBV7-7 to TRBJ2-1, with 13 bases fitting TRBD2. This CDR3 is built from 14 residues. Germline V gene lookup returns CDR1 SSHAT and CDR2 FNYEAQ (reference sequence).

This clone was observed at least ten times. This chain links TRBV19 with TRBJ1-2; no clear D. Between the trimmed V and J ends, which lost 7 bases and 0 bases, there was a span of 12 bases. This CDR3 comprises 14 residues. The germline gives CDR1 LNHDA, CDR2 SQIVND (reference sequence). In DNA form, the CDR3 reads TGTGCCAGTACAGGTCGGGGAGCTAACTATGGCTACACCTTC. Its protein is CASTGRGANYGYTF.

In this sample, this clone turned up once. Other nucleotide sequences from this sample produce the same CDR3. This chain joins TRBV9 and TRBJ1-6, with unresolved D. The CDR3 loop spans 14 amino acids. V gave up 0 bases and J gave up 8 bases, with 9 bases separating them. The germline V gene has CDR1 SGDLS and CDR2 YYNGEE. In nucleotides, the CDR3 is TGTGCCAGCAGCGTAGGAGGCTTCGATTCACCCCTCCACTTT. Protein sequence: CASSVGGFDSPLHF.

The CDR3 sequence is CAWSVLKTVPMNTEAFF. CDR3 in DNA: TGTGCCTGGAGTGTACTGAAGACAGTCCCCATGAACACTGAAGCTTTCTTT. The genes are TRBV30 and TRBJ1-1, with TRBD1 as a possible D gene (5 bases). The CDR3 runs to 17 residues. V was shortened by 0 bases and J by 0 bases, with 17 bases between the two germline ends. Germline V gene sequence: CDR1 GTSNPN, CDR2 SVGIG (reference sequence).

The V gene is TRBV7-8, the J gene TRBJ2-3; D gene unclear. CDR1 is SGHVS, CDR2 FQNEAQ, per germline. Between the trimmed V and J ends, which lost 3 bases and 5 bases, there was a span of 12 bases. The CDR3 spans 14 residues. CDR3 nucleotides: TGTGCCAGCAGCTTCCGTATTTACAGAGATACGCAGTATTTT. It yields the protein CASSFRIYRDTQYF.

The rearrangement joins TRBV19 to TRBJ2-1; D remains ambiguous. V dropped 5 bases and J dropped 0 bases, with 11 bases sitting between them. Germline V CDR1 and CDR2: LNHDA, SQIVND (reference sequence). There are 15 residues in the CDR3. The CDR3 here is CASSSMLSSYNEQFF. DNA for the CDR3: TGTGCCAGTAGTTCAATGCTAAGCTCCTACAATGAGCAGTTCTTC.

J is TRBJ1-1 and V is TRBV29-1, with no clear D. The V gene lost 7 bases and the J gene lost 3 bases, with 15 bases spanning the gap. Germline V gene sequence: CDR1 SQVTM, CDR2 ANQGSEA. The CDR3 contains 13 residues. The CDR3 here is CSAEGGDHTEAFF. CDR3 nucleotide sequence: TGCAGCGCCGAGGGCGGGGATCACACTGAAGCTTTCTTT. The whole variable domain, remainder taken from reference TRBV29-1 and TRBJ1-1, is SAVISQKPSRDICQRGTSLTIQCQVDSQVTMMFWYRQQPGQSLTLIATANQGSEATYESGFVIDKFPISRPNLTFSTLTVSNMSPEDSSIYLCSAEGGDHTEAFFGQGTRLTVV.

The chain recombines TRBV7-6 with TRBJ1-6; D may be TRBD1 (5 bases). The CDR3 extends over 14 amino acids. The germline CDR1 and CDR2 sequences are SGHVS and FNYEAQ. V was shortened by 5 bases and J by 5 bases, with 10 bases between the two germline ends. DNA for the CDR3: TGTGCCAGCAGCCTGGGGACTCATAATTCACCCCTCCACTTT. Its translation is CASSLGTHNSPLHF.

This CDR3 reads CASSRSGGPADTQYF. In DNA, the CDR3 is TGTGCCAGCAGTCGGAGCGGGGGGCCAGCAGATACGCAGTATTTT. The chain couples TRBV5-8 to TRBJ2-3; 9 bases fit TRBD2. The CDR3 has 15 amino acids. Per the germline V gene, CDR1 is SGHTS and CDR2 is YDEGEE. The ends lost 5 bases at V and 4 bases at J; junction bases unmatched: 8.

This clone was seen only once. The rearrangement joins TRBV7-2 to TRBJ1-2; 9 bases agree with TRBD1. This CDR3 is built from 17 residues. Germline V gene sequence: CDR1 SGHTA, CDR2 FQGNSA. The J segment lost 6 bases and the V segment lost 1 base, leaving 12 bases of the junction unmatched. DNA of the CDR3: TGTGCCAGCAGCTTAGATCCTTTGGTGGGACAGGGCGATGGCTACACCTTC. Translated, it gives CASSLDPLVGQGDGYTF.

This clone was recorded a few times. The chain carries TRBV12-3 or TRBV12-4 and TRBJ1-1, with D possibly TRBD1 on 6 matching bases. V was trimmed by 5 bases and J by 6 bases, leaving 13 bases between them. CDR3 size: 13 residues. The chain's CDR3 is CASSVHGGPEAFF. CDR3 nucleotide sequence: TGTGCCAGCAGTGTACACGGGGGGCCTGAAGCTTTCTTT.

This clone was counted only a few times. The chain joins TRBV12-3 or TRBV12-4 to TRBJ2-5, with D possibly matching TRBD1 (5 bases). The CDR3 runs 12 residues. Between the trimmed V and J ends, which lost 8 bases and 4 bases, there was a span of 11 bases. CDR3 sequence: CASALDRETQYF. CDR3 DNA sequence: TGTGCCAGCGCTCTTGACAGAGAGACCCAGTACTTC.

This chain uses TRBV3-1 (or the pseudogene TRBV3-2) with TRBJ2-1; TRBD2 agrees at 14 bases. CDR1 is LGHDT, CDR2 YNNKEL, per germline (reference sequence). V dropped 1 base and J dropped 5; count of bases not matched to a gene: 4. The CDR3 runs to 17 residues. The CDR3 DNA is TGTGCCAGCAGCCAAGGGACTAGCGGGAGGAACGACAATGAGCAGTTCTTC. This translates into CASSQGTSGRNDNEQFF.

This clone was found once. The chain is built from TRBV6-5 and TRBJ1-4, with 8 bases matching TRBD1. Germline CDR1 is MNHEY and CDR2 is SVGAGI. The CDR3 sequence is 15 residues long. V shed 5 bases and J 4 bases; nucleotides not matched to a gene: 6. The DNA of the CDR3 is TGTGCCAGCAGTCCCGTGGGACAGGTTAATGAAAAACTGTTTTTT. Protein sequence: CASSPVGQVNEKLFF.